This T cell receptor beta chain was found in a study of blood T cell repertoires in COVID-19. As for the study in general: Specimens from acute and convalescent COVID-19 originated in the United States, Italy and Spain. PBMCs, B-cell-depleted T cells, or T cells provided the cDNA or gDNA that made up the material.

This clone was seen repeatedly, ten times or more. Patients at the Seattle site were enrolled during active infection and followed longitudinally. Methods used by the authors: It was from reference gene primer amplification that nucleated cell counts were estimated. The method was immunoSEQ multiplex PCR; TCRdb's version includes in-frame clones alone and lacks a portion of them. V and J calls and clone size are those listed in that table; D and trimming were worked out from the DNA. The sample contains around 480,000 clones, 88% of which appear only once. The germline CDR1 and CDR2 sequences are MNHNS and SASEGT. V was trimmed by 3 bases and J by 4 bases, leaving 12 bases between them. The CDR3 sequence is 14 residues long.

Material: peripheral blood. The source of this sequence is a woman aged 45-59 years with COVID-19, enrolled during active disease. This chain uses TRBV6-1 with TRBJ1-2, with D possibly TRBD1 on 5 matching bases. CDR3 sequence reads: CASSDGGTIYGYTF. CDR3 coding DNA: TGTGCCAGCAGTGACGGGGGAACGATCTATGGCTACACCTTC.